The 27 T cell receptor beta chains below come from one sample, sequenced in a study of T cell repertoires in cytomegalovirus infection. TCRdb recomputed calls from the reads with MiXCR, one row per CDR3 protein. The sample lists some 390,000 distinct CDR3 sequences, about a sixth occurring once. Sequencing was done on a sample of PBMCs. The origin of the receptors is a human donor in good health (CMV status not recorded). Some clones in this sample may be carry-over from other donors' samples.

This clonotype was counted ten times or more. The J gene is TRBJ1-1, the V gene TRBV7-2; D gene ambiguous. This CDR3 has 13 amino acids. V shed 3 bases and J shed 3 bases, with 8 bases lying between them. Germline CDR1 SGHTA, CDR2 FQGNSA. CDR3 sequence (DNA): TGTGCCAGCAGCTTGCTGATAGACACTGAAGCTTTCTTT. Its translation is CASSLLIDTEAFF.

J is TRBJ1-1 and V is TRBV7-2; TRBD1 aligns across 8 bases. V lost 5 bases, J lost 1 base, and 3 bases stayed unmatched. CDR3 length: 14 amino acids. CDR1 and CDR2 (germline): SGHTA, FQGNSA. The DNA for the CDR3 is TGTGCCAGCAGCACGGACAGGGAGAACACTGAAGCTTTCTTT. It yields the protein CASSTDRENTEAFF.

The rearrangement links TRBV3-1 to TRBJ1-1, with D perhaps TRBD1 (6 bases). V was shortened by 2 bases and J by 5 bases, with 15 bases between the two germline ends. Germline lookup yields CDR1 LGHDT and CDR2 YNNKEL (reference sequence). The CDR3 has 15 amino acids. CDR3 in DNA: TGTGCCAGCAGCCAAAGTCTACGGGGGCAAACTGAAGCTTTCTTT. Protein sequence: CASSQSLRGQTEAFF.

The CDR3 protein is CAISETRQVQYF. The CDR3, as DNA: TGTGCCATCAGTGAGACCAGACAAGTGCAGTACTTC. V gene TRBV10-3 combines with J gene TRBJ2-7; D unresolved. V was clipped by 2 bases and J by 9 bases, with 11 bases between them. The CDR3 covers 12 residues. Germline CDR1 and CDR2: ENHRY and SYGVKD.

This rearrangement joins TRBV5-5 to TRBJ2-1, with 8 bases fitting TRBD2. After removal of 3 bases from V and 8 bases from J, the junction contained 7 bases not matched to a gene. The CDR3 sequence is 14 residues long. In germline, CDR1 is SGHKS, CDR2 YYEKEE (reference sequence). The CDR3 nucleotides read TGTGCCAGCAGCTGGAGCGGGAGTCGGGATGAGCAGTTCTTC. Protein product: CASSWSGSRDEQFF.

A few counts support this clonotype. The chain couples TRBV10-3 to TRBJ2-5, with a tentative D call TRBD1 (6 bases). CDR3 length equals 12 residues. The V and J ends lost 5 bases and 4 bases respectively, with 8 bases between them. The V gene's germline CDR1 is ENHRY and CDR2 SYGVKD. This CDR3 reads CAISQGRETQYF. Here the CDR3 DNA reads TGTGCCATCAGTCAGGGGCGAGAGACCCAGTACTTC.

The genes are TRBV15 and TRBJ1-1, with 7 bases aligning to TRBD1. Germline trimming cut 4 bases from V and 1 base from J; bases unmatched to any gene: 12. The germline V gene has CDR1 LNHNV and CDR2 YYDKDF (reference sequence). The CDR3 extends over 17 amino acids. This CDR3 reads CATSIGQGGMENTEAFF. Here the CDR3 DNA reads TGTGCCACCAGCATAGGTCAGGGGGGAATGGAGAACACTGAAGCTTTCTTT.

Turning to this clonotype: With a much larger clone just one base away, this may be a read error. The V and J genes are TRBV14 and TRBJ1-1, with TRBD1 as a possible D gene (5 bases). This CDR3 has 15 amino acids. Germline values: CDR1 SGHDN, CDR2 FVKESK. Between the trimmed V and J ends, which lost 4 bases and 0 bases, there was a span of 12 bases. The CDR3 region has the DNA TGTGCCAGCAGCCCCTTTGGGGGGATGAACACTGAAGCTTTCTTT. Translating it yields CASSPFGGMNTEAFF. The full variable domain, with the rest looked up from reference TRBV14 and TRBJ1-1, is EAGVTQFPSHSVIEKGQTVTLRCDPISGHDNLYWYRRVMGKEIKFLLHFVKESKQDESGMPNNRFLAERTGGTYSTLKVQPAELEDSGVYFCASSPFGGMNTEAFFGQGTRLTVV.

The CDR3 spells CASSFSGAASYTF. The CDR3 DNA reads TGTGCCAGCAGCTTCTCAGGGGCGGCAAGCTACACCTTC. The chain employs TRBV5-6 and TRBJ1-2; maybe TRBD1 (6 bases). The V gene's germline CDR1 is SGHDT and CDR2 YYEEEE. The CDR3 covers 13 residues. Trimming removed 2 bases at V and 9 bases at J, with 14 bases between.

This clonotype was recorded a few times. The rearrangement links TRBV12-3 or TRBV12-4 to TRBJ1-1; a possible D gene is TRBD1 (6 bases). V was shortened by 8 bases and J by 4 bases, with 17 bases between the two germline ends. This CDR3 is 14 amino acids long. The CDR3 is CASQRGAGITEAFF. In DNA, the CDR3 is TGTGCCAGCCAGCGGGGGGCGGGAATCACTGAAGCTTTCTTT.

For this clonotype: The junction departs from germline at one end; a sequencing error may be responsible. This rearrangement joins TRBV7-2 to TRBJ2-3, with D hard to call. Looked up from germline, CDR1 is SGHTA and CDR2 is FQGNSA. The CDR3 consists of 13 residues. The CDR3 protein is CASSSRTTDTKYF. The CDR3 DNA reads TGTGCCAGCTCGTCCCGCACCACAGATACGAAGTATTTT.

Many counts were recorded for this clonotype. This rearrangement joins TRBV6-2 or TRBV6-3 to TRBJ2-1; 11 bases are a match to TRBD2. This CDR3 is built from 18 residues. J gave up 0 bases and V 0 bases, and 4 bases lay outside the gene matches. Germline V gene data show CDR1 as MNHEY and CDR2 as SVGEGT. The CDR3 DNA sequence: TGTGCCAGCAGTTACTCGCTTCTAGCGGGAGGCTCCTACAATGAGCAGTTCTTC. Its protein is CASSYSLLAGGSYNEQFF.

On this clonotype itself: Since no conserved phenylalanine or tryptophan closes the CDR3, a read error is the likely cause. The CDR3 nucleotides read TGTGCCAGCAGTTACTCGTTGCGCAAGATATCCTACAATGAGCAGTTCTCC. Its translation is CASSYSLRKISYNEQFS. The rearrangement uses TRBV6-5 and TRBJ2-1; D unclear. The CDR3 covers 17 residues. With 0 bases removed from V and 1 base from J, the gap between germline ends came to 13 bases. Germline-derived CDR1 and CDR2 are MNHEY and SVGAGI.

The chain couples TRBV5-4 to TRBJ2-1; a possible D gene is TRBD2 (7 bases). Germline V gives CDR1 SGHNT, CDR2 YYREEE (reference sequence). This CDR3 is built from 16 residues. V was shortened by 0 bases and J by 7 bases, with 17 bases between the two germline ends. The CDR3 protein is CASSLGGAGARNEQFF. DNA for the CDR3: TGTGCCAGCAGCTTGGGAGGGGCGGGGGCACGGAATGAGCAGTTCTTC.

This clonotype occurred a few times. The chain couples TRBV29-1 to TRBJ2-7; 14 bases are a match to TRBD2. V lost 5 bases, J lost 1 base, and 4 bases stayed unmatched. The V gene's germline CDR1 is SQVTM and CDR2 ANQGSEA. The CDR3 has 15 amino acids. The DNA for the CDR3 is TGCAGCGTTTATGGGACTAGCGGGAGTTCCTACGAGCAGTACTTC. Translated: CSVYGTSGSSYEQYF.

This rearrangement joins TRBV4-3 to TRBJ1-4; a weak D match, TRBD1 (6 bases). Germline V lookup: CDR1 LGHNA, CDR2 YSLEER. This CDR3 region has 20 residues. V lost 1 base and J 3 bases, leaving 24 bases between the germline ends. CDR3 DNA: TGCGCCAGCAGCCAAGCCCCCATATCTGGGGGCTCGGGGGCTAATGAAAAACTGTTTTTT. Residues: CASSQAPISGGSGANEKLFF.

The chain is built from TRBV20-1 and TRBJ2-3; 11 nucleotides line up with TRBD1. The CDR3 is made up of 12 amino acids. Germline trimming cut 6 bases from V and 5 bases from J; bases unmatched to any gene: 1. From germline, CDR1 is DFQATT and CDR2 SNEGSKA (reference sequence). Here the CDR3 reads CSAGTGGDTQYF. In DNA, the CDR3 is TGCAGTGCAGGGACAGGGGGAGATACGCAGTATTTT.

This clonotype has a count of ten or more. J is TRBJ2-1 and V is TRBV6-5; tentatively, D is TRBD1 (5 bases). CDR1 and CDR2 (germline): MNHEY, SVGAGI. This CDR3 contains 15 residues. V shed 0 bases and J shed 5 bases, with 11 bases lying between them. This CDR3 reads CASSYSHLGDNEQFF. The CDR3 bases are TGTGCCAGCAGTTACTCGCACCTAGGGGACAATGAGCAGTTCTTC.

The V and J genes are TRBV24-1 and TRBJ2-3, with D hard to call. V was cut by 9 bases and J by 4 bases, with 13 bases left in between. The CDR3 extends over 13 amino acids. Per germline, CDR1 KGHDR and CDR2 SFDVKD. CDR3 in DNA: TGTGCCACCCGACTGGAGCGCGCAGATACGCAGTATTTT. It encodes CATRLERADTQYF.

This clonotype was recorded many times. The V call is TRBV7-2, the J call TRBJ2-7; D is ambiguous. The germline V gene has CDR1 SGHTA and CDR2 FQGNSA. The CDR3 length is 14 residues. The V and J ends lost 4 bases and 0 bases respectively, with 10 bases between them. The CDR3 DNA reads TGTGCCAGCAGCTCGCAGATCAGCTCCTACGAGCAGTACTTC. Protein product: CASSSQISSYEQYF.

This clonotype showed up many times. The chain employs TRBV7-2 and TRBJ2-1; possible D gene TRBD2, 6 bases. Germline loops: CDR1 SGHTA, CDR2 FQGNSA. This CDR3 comprises 13 residues. V was pared by 4 bases and J by 11 bases, with 15 bases between. CDR3 sequence (DNA): TGTGCCAGCAGCTCCCTGGGACTCTCACAGCAGTTCTTC. This gives the protein CASSSLGLSQQFF.

This clonotype has ten or more counts. The J gene is TRBJ1-5, the V gene TRBV28; a weak D match, TRBD1 (5 bases). The CDR3 spans 15 residues. Trimming pared 5 bases from V and 1 base from J, leaving 12 bases between. Germline V CDR1 and CDR2: MDHEN, SYDVKM. The CDR3 DNA reads TGTGCCAGCAGTCCCTTGGGGGAGAGCAATCAGCCCCAGCATTTT. This codes for CASSPLGESNQPQHF.

This clonotype showed up just a few times. V gene TRBV5-1 combines with J gene TRBJ2-5; 10 bases agree with TRBD1. J was trimmed by 5 bases and V by 3 bases; bases with no gene match: 13. This CDR3 is 17 amino acids long. The germline V gene encodes CDR1 SGHRS and CDR2 YFSETQ. CDR3 coding DNA: TGCGCCAGCAGCTCCTACCCGGGACAGGGGAGTCGGGAGACCCAGTACTTC. It yields the protein CASSSYPGQGSRETQYF. The full variable domain, in which reference TRBV5-1 and TRBJ2-5 provide the parts outside the CDR3, is KAGVTQTPRYLIKTRGQQVTLSCSPISGHRSVSWYQQTPGQGLQFLFEYFSETQRNKGNFPGRFSGRQFSNSRSEMNVSTLELGDSALYLCASSSYPGQGSRETQYFGPGTRLLVL.

The V call is TRBV19, the J call TRBJ2-1; the match to TRBD2 covers 10 bases. There are 16 residues in the CDR3. V was pared by 3 bases and J by 3 bases, with 5 bases of the junction left unmatched. Per germline, CDR1 LNHDA and CDR2 SQIVND (reference sequence). As DNA, the CDR3 is TGTGCCAGTAGTATGGGAGCGGGAGGGTTCTACAATGAGCAGTTCTTC. This encodes CASSMGAGGFYNEQFF.

This clonotype was counted only a few times. In nucleotides, the CDR3 is TGTGCCAGCAGTTACTCTGCGGGTCTGGGAGATACGCAGTATTTT. Encoded protein: CASSYSAGLGDTQYF. The chain is built from TRBV6-5 and TRBJ2-3; D may be TRBD2 (5 bases). V dropped 0 bases and J dropped 5 bases, with 12 bases sitting between them. The CDR3 sequence is 15 residues long. The germline V gene encodes CDR1 MNHEY and CDR2 SVGAGI.

This clonotype has more than one count but fewer than ten. The CDR3, as DNA: TGCACTGCGGGGAAGGCTAGCGGGGGAGAGACCCAGTACTTC. Protein product: CTAGKASGGETQYF. The V call is TRBV20-1, the J call TRBJ2-5; TRBD2 agrees at 10 bases. CDR3 length equals 14 residues. The germline gives CDR1 DFQATT, CDR2 SNEGSKA (reference sequence).

In its sample, this clonotype was seen many times. The V and J genes are TRBV7-9 and TRBJ2-7; 8 bases agree with TRBD1. The CDR3 has 14 residues. V shed 0 bases, J shed 5 bases, and the junction held 3 bases outside the gene matches. Germline V gene data show CDR1 as SEHNR and CDR2 as FQNEAQ (reference sequence). The CDR3 spells CASSLAPDRDEQYF. In DNA form, the CDR3 reads TGTGCCAGCAGCTTAGCCCCGGACAGGGACGAGCAGTACTTC.